The T cell receptor beta chain under discussion was sequenced for a study of blood T cell repertoires in COVID-19. Study-wide context: Samples of COVID-19 (acute and convalescent) were obtained from the United States, Italy and Spain. Sources were T cells, B-cell-depleted T cells, or PBMCs; the material itself was cDNA or gDNA.

As originally analysed: Amplifying reference gene primers gave estimates of nucleated cell counts. Here immunoSEQ multiplex PCR was the method, and the copy in TCRdb shows in-frame clones only, minus some. That table gives V, J and clone size, and the DNA gave D and trimming. This sample has 100,000 or so clones, with approximately 80% found just once. The TCR sequence derives from a man older than 75 with acute or convalescent COVID-19. The sequencing sample was made of peripheral blood.

CDR3 DNA: TGTGCCAGCAGCGAGGGACTAGCGGGATCCAAAAACATTCAGTACTTC. This encodes CASSEGLAGSKNIQYF. The J gene is TRBJ2-4, the V gene TRBV7-2, with 13 bases matching TRBD2. This CDR3 region has 16 residues. Germline V lookup: CDR1 SGHTA, CDR2 FQGNSA. Losses at the gene ends were 5 bases for V and 2 bases for J; bases not matched to a gene: 3. The whole variable domain, filled in from reference TRBV7-2 and TRBJ2-4, reads GAGVSQSPSNKVTEKGKDVELRCDPISGHTALYWYRQSLGQGLEFLIYFQGNSAPDKSGLPSDRFSAERTGGSVSTLTIQRTQQEDSAVYLCASSEGLAGSKNIQYFGAGTRLSVL.